This TCR beta chain was documented in a study of brain T cells in children with intractable seizures. Only cases whose brain tissue showed the highest T cell transcript signatures were sequenced. At least one anti-epileptic drug was given before surgery. General study findings and limits: HCMV serostatus was not known, and viral specificity came from CDR3 similarity only. Absence of clones before surgery may stem from lower sequencing depth.

V lost 5 bases, J lost 7 bases, and 11 bases lay in between. The CDR3 sequence is 13 residues long. Germline CDR1 reads SGHTA; CDR2 reads FQGTGA. With respect to this clone: Its matching antigen is unknown.

The protocol was immunoSEQ multiplex PCR, while the TCRdb copy is restricted to in-frame clones and leaves out a portion. Of 110,000 or so clones listed, 94% are singletons. The sample in question was peripheral blood, obtained at surgery. The receptor's source is a boy in the first two years of life with hemimegalencephaly and intractable seizures. The chain combines TRBV7-3 with TRBJ2-2, with D perhaps matching TRBD2 (5 bases). The CDR3 DNA is TGTGCCAGCAGCCGGCTAGCAAGCGGGGAGCTGTTTTTT. Its protein product is CASSRLASGELFF.